This entry is about one TCR beta chain. Its specificity is not known. This CDR3 is built from 15 residues. The V gene's germline CDR1 is SGHTA and CDR2 FQGNSA. V trimming: 6 bases; J trimming: 4 bases; junction bases outside the gene matches: 9. This entry belongs to a study of T cell repertoires in cytomegalovirus infection. General study points: The ex vivo response showed dominance by HLA-C-restricted CMV-specific TCR beta clonotypes.

TCRdb used MiXCR to reprocess the reads, holding one entry per CDR3 protein. The table has around 100,000 distinct CDR3 sequences, roughly 30% seen once; the top ten hold 41%. V usage is TRBV7-2 and J usage is TRBJ2-1; 7 positions agree with TRBD2. This material consisted of CD8+ T cells from cultured PBMCs, taken from culture after CMV antigen stimulation. This clonotype originated in a human donor in good health (CMV status not recorded). Some clones in this sample may be carry-over from other donors' samples. DNA for the CDR3: TGTGCCAGCAGTTCGACTGGGGGGGGGTACAATGAGCAGTTCTTC. Translating gives CASSSTGGGYNEQFF.